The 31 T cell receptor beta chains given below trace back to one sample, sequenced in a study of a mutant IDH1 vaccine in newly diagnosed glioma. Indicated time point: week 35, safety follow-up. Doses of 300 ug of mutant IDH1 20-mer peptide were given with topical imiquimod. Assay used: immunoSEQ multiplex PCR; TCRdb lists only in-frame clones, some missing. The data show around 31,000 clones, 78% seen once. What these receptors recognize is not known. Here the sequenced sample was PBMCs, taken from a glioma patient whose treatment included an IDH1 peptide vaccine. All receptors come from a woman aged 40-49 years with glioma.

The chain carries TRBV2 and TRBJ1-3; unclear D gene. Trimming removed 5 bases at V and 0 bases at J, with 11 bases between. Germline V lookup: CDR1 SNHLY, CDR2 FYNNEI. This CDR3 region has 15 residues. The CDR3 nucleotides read TGTGCCAGCAGTCCGGACTCTAACTCTGGAAACACCATATATTTT. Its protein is CASSPDSNSGNTIYF.

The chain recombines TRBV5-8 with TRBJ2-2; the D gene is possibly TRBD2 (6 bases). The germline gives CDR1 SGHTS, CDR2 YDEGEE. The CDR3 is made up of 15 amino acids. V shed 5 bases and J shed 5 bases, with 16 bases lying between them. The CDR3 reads CASRSRGTPTGELFF. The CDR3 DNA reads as TGTGCCAGCAGGTCCCGGGGGACTCCTACCGGGGAGCTGTTTTTT.

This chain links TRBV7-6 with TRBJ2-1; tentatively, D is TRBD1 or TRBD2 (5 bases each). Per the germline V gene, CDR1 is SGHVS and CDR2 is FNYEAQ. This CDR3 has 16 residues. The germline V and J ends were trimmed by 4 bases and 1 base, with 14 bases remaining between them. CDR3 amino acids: CASSSLSGPSYNEQFF. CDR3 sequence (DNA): TGTGCCAGCAGCTCCTTATCGGGGCCTTCCTACAATGAGCAGTTCTTC.

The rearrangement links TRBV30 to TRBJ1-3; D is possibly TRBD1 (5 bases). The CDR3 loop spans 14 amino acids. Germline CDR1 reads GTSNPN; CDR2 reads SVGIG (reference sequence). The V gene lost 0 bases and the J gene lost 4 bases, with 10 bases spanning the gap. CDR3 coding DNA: TGTGCCTGGAGTGTACCTCAGGGAGGAAACACCATATATTTT. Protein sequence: CAWSVPQGGNTIYF.

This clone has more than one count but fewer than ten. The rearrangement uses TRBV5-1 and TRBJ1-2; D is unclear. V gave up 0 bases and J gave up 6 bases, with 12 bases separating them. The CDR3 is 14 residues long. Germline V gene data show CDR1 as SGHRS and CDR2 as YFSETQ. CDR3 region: CASSLEGTLDGYTF. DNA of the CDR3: TGCGCCAGCAGCTTGGAGGGCACCCTGGATGGCTACACCTTC.

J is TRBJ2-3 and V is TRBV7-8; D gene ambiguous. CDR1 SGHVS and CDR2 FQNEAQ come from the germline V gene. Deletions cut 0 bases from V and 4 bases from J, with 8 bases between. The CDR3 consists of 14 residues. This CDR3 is CASSLAGRPDTQYF. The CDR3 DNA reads TGTGCCAGCAGCTTAGCGGGTAGACCAGATACGCAGTATTTT.

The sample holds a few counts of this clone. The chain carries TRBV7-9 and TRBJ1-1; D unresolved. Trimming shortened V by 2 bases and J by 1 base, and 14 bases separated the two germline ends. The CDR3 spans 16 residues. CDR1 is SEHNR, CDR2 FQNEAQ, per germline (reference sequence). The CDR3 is CASSLPRGQPNTEAFF. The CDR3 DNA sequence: TGTGCCAGCAGCTTACCGCGCGGCCAGCCGAACACTGAAGCTTTCTTT.

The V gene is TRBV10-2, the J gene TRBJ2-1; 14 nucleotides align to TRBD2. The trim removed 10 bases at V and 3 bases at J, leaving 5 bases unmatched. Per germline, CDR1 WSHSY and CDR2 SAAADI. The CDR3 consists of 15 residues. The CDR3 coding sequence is TGCGCCACCCGACTAGCGGGGGGGATCTACAATGAGCAGTTCTTC. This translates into CATRLAGGIYNEQFF.

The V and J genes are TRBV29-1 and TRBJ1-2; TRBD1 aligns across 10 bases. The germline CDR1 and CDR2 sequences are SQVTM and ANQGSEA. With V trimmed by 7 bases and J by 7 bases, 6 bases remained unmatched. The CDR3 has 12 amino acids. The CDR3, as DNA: TGCAGCGCCGAGACAGGGGGCGCTGGCTACACCTTC. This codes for CSAETGGAGYTF. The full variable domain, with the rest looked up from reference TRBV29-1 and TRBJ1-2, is SAVISQKPSRDICQRGTSLTIQCQVDSQVTMMFWYRQQPGQSLTLIATANQGSEATYESGFVIDKFPISRPNLTFSTLTVSNMSPEDSSIYLCSAETGGAGYTFGSGTRLTVV.

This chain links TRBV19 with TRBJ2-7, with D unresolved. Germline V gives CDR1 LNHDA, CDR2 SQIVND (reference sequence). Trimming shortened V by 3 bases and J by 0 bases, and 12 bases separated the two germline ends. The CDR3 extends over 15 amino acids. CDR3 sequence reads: CASSIKSAGSYEQYF. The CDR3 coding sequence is TGTGCCAGTAGTATTAAGTCAGCCGGCTCCTACGAGCAGTACTTC.

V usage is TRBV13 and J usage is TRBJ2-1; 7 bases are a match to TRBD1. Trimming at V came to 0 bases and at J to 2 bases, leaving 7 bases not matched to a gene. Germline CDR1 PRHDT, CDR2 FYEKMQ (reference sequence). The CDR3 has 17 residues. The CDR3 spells CASSLGQGPSTYNEQFF. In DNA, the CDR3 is TGTGCCAGCAGCTTAGGACAGGGGCCCTCAACCTACAATGAGCAGTTCTTC.

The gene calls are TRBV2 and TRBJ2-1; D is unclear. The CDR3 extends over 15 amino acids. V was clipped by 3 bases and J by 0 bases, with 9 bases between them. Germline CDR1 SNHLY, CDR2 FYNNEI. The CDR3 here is CASSEVVSSYNEQFF. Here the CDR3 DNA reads TGTGCCAGCAGTGAGGTGGTGAGCTCCTACAATGAGCAGTTCTTC. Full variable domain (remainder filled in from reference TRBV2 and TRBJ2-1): EPEVTQTPSHQVTQMGQEVILRCVPISNHLYFYWYRQILGQKVEFLVSFYNNEISEKSEIFDDQFSVERPDGSNFTLKIRSTKLEDSAMYFCASSEVVSSYNEQFFGPGTRLTVL.

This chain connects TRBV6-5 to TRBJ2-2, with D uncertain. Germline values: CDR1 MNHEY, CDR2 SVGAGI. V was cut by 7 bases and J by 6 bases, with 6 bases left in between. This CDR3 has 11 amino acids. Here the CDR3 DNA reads TGTGCCAGCACCGAGTCCGGGGAGCTGTTTTTT. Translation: CASTESGELFF.

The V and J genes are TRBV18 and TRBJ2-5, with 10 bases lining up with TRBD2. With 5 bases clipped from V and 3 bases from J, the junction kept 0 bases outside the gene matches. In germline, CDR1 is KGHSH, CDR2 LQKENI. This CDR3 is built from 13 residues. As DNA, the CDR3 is TGTGCCAGCTCAAGCGGGGGGGAAGAGACCCAGTACTTC. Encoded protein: CASSSGGEETQYF.

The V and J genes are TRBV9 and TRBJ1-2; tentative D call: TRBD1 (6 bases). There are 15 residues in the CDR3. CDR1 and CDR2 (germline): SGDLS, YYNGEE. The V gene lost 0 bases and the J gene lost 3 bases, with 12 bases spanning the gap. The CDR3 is CASSVAAGVDYGYTF. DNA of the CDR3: TGTGCCAGCAGCGTAGCGGCAGGGGTCGACTATGGCTACACCTTC.

CDR3 region: CASSLWTGEKLFF. The CDR3 DNA sequence: TGCGCCAGCAGCCTATGGACAGGCGAAAAACTGTTTTTT. The gene calls are TRBV5-1 and TRBJ1-4, with 7 positions matching TRBD1. The CDR3 is made up of 13 amino acids. Looked up from germline, CDR1 is SGHRS and CDR2 is YFSETQ. Germline trimming cut 4 bases from V and 8 bases from J; bases unmatched to any gene: 5.

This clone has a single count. The CDR3 bases are TGTGCCAGCAGCTTGGGGGCCTCCTACGAGCAGTACTTC. Translating gives CASSLGASYEQYF. J is TRBJ2-7 and V is TRBV11-2; tentatively, D is TRBD1 (6 bases). This CDR3 is built from 13 residues. Between the trimmed V and J ends, which lost 3 bases and 0 bases, there was a span of 6 bases. The V gene's germline CDR1 is SGHAT and CDR2 FQNNGV.

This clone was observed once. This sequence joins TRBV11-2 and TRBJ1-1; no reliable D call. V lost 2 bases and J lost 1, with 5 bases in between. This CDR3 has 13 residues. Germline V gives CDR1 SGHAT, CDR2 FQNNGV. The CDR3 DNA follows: TGTGCCAGCAGCTTAACTACGAACACTGAAGCTTTCTTT. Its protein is CASSLTTNTEAFF. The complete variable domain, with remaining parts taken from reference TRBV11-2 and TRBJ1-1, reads EAGVAQSPRYKIIEKRQSVAFWCNPISGHATLYWYQQILGQGPKLLIQFQNNGVVDDSQLPKDRFSAERLKGVDSTLKIQPAKLEDSAVYLCASSLTTNTEAFFGQGTRLTVV.

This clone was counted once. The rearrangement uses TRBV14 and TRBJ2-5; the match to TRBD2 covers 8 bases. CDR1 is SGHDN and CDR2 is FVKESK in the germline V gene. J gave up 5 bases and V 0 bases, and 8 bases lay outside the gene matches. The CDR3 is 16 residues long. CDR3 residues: CASSQDWRGAKETQYF. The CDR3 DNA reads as TGTGCCAGCAGCCAAGATTGGCGGGGGGCGAAGGAGACCCAGTACTTC.

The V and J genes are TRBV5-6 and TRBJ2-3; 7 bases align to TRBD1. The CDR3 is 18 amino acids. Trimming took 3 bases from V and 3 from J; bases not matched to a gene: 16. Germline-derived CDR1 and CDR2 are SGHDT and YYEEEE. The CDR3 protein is CASSSRMGQGVRTDTQYF. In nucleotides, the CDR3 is TGTGCCAGCAGCTCCCGGATGGGGCAGGGGGTTCGTACAGATACGCAGTATTTT.

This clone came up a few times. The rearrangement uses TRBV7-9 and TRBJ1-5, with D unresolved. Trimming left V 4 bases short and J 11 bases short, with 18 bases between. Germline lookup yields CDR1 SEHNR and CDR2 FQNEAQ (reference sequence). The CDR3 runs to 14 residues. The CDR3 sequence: CASSSSRSPGAQHF. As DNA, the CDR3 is TGTGCCAGCAGCTCCTCTAGGTCCCCGGGAGCCCAGCATTTT. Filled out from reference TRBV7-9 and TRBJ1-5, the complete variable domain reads DTGVSQNPRHKITKRGQNVTFRCDPISEHNRLYWYRQTLGQGPEFLTYFQNEAQLEKSRLLSDRFSAERPKGSFSTLEIQRTEQGDSAMYLCASSSSRSPGAQHFGDGTRLSIL.

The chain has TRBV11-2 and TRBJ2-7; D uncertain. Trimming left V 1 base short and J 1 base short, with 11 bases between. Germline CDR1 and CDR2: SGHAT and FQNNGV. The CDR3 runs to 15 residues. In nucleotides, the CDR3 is TGTGCCAGCAGCTTAGGCTGGCAGCTATCCTACGAGCAGTACTTC. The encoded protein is CASSLGWQLSYEQYF.

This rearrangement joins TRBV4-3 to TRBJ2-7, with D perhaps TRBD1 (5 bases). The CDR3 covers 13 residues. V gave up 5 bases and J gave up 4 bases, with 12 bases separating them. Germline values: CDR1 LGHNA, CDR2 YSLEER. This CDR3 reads CASSKGVQYEQYF. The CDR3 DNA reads TGCGCCAGCAGCAAAGGGGTCCAGTACGAGCAGTACTTC.

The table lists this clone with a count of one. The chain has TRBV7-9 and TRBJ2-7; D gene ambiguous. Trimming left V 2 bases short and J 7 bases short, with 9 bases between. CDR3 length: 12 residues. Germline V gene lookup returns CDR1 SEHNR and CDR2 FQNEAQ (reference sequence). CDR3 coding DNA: TGTGCCAGCAGCTTATATCCCCGGGAGCAGTACTTC. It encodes CASSLYPREQYF.

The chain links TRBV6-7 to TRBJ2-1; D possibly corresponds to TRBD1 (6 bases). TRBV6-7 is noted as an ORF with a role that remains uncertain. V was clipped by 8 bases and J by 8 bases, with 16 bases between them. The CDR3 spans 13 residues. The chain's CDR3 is CASPQGPFDEQFF. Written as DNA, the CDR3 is TGTGCCAGCCCCCAGGGGCCCTTCGATGAGCAGTTCTTC.

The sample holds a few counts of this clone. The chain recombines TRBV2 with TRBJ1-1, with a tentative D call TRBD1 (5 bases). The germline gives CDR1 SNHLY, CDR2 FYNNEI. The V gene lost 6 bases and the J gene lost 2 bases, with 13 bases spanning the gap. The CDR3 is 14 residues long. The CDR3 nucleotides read TGTGCCAGCAGGGTAATCGGGGGAAACACTGAAGCTTTCTTT. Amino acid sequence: CASRVIGGNTEAFF.

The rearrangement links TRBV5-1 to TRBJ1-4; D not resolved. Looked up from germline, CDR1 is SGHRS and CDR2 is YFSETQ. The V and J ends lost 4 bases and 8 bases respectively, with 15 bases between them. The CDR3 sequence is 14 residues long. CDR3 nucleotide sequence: TGCGCCAGCAGCACCCTTAGCCCCAGGGAAAAACTGTTTTTT. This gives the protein CASSTLSPREKLFF.

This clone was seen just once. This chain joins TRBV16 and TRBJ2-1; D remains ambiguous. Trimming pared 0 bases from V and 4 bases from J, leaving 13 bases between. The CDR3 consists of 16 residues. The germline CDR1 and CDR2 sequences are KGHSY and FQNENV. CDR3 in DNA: TGTGCCAGCAGCCAATCCGAGTTTGCGGATTACAATGAGCAGTTCTTC. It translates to CASSQSEFADYNEQFF. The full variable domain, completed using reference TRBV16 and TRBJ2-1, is GEEVAQTPKHLVRGEGQKAKLYCAPIKGHSYVFWYQQVLKNEFKFLISFQNENVFDETGMPKERFSAKCLPNSPCSLEIQATKLEDSAVYFCASSQSEFADYNEQFFGPGTRLTVL.

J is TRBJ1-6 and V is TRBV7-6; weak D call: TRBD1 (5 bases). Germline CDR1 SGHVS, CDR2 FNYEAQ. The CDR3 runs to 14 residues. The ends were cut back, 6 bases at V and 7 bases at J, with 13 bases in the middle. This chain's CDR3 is CASSSGTGNSPLHF. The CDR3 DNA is TGTGCCAGCAGTTCCGGGACGGGGAATTCACCCCTCCACTTT.

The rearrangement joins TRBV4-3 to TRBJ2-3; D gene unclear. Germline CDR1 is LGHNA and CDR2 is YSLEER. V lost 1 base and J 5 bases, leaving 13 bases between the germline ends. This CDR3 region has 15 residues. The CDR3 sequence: CASSQAAEALDTQYF. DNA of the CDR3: TGCGCCAGCAGCCAAGCCGCCGAAGCTTTAGATACGCAGTATTTT.

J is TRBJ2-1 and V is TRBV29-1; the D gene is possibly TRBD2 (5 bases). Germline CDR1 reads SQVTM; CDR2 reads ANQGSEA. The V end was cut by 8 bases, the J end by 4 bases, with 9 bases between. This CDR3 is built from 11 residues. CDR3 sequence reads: CSTWTYNEQFF. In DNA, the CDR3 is TGCAGCACCTGGACTTACAATGAGCAGTTCTTC.